This TCR beta chain is from a study of blood T cell repertoires in COVID-19. In the study overall: Donors in the United States, Italy and Spain gave samples during acute or convalescent COVID-19. T cells, B-cell-depleted T cells, or PBMCs provided the cDNA or gDNA that served as material.

Clones were read by immunoSEQ multiplex PCR, and TCRdb kept only the in-frame ones, dropping some. The sample yields 180,000 or so clones, roughly 82% seen once. Cohorts were based on clinical histories the participants reported. For recovered donors of Cohort 3, there were two negative PCRs, clearance, or symptom resolution. With 0 bases clipped from V and 4 bases from J, the junction kept 3 bases outside the gene matches. In germline, CDR1 is SGHNT, CDR2 YYREEE (reference sequence). The CDR3 runs 14 residues. The chain joins TRBV5-4 to TRBJ1-2; 7 bases are shared with TRBD1. The receptor's source is a man between 45 and 60 years old who had recovered from COVID-19. Sequenced material: PBMCs or T cells enriched from blood (not recorded which). The CDR3 DNA sequence: TGTGCCAGCAGCTTGGACAGGGGATTCTATGGCTACACCTTC. The encoded protein is CASSLDRGFYGYTF.